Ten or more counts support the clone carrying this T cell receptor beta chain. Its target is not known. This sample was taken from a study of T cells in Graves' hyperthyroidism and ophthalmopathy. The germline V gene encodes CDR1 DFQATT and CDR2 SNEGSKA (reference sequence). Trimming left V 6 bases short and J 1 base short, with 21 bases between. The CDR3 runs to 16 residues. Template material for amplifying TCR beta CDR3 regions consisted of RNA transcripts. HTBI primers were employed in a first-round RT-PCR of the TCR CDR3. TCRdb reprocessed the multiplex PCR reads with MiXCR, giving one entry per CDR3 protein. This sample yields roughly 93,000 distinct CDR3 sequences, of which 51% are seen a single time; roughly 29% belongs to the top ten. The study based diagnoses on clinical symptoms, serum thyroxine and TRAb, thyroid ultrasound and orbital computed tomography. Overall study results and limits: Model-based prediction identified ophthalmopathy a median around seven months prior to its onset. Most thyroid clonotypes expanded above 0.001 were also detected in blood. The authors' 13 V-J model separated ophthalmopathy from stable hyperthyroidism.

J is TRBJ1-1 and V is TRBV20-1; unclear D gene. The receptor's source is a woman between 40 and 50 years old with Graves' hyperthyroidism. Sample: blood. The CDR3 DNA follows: TGCAGTGCAACCCTGGGGAGCCTCAGGCCGAACACTGAAGCTTTCTTT. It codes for CSATLGSLRPNTEAFF.